The 28 T cell receptor beta chains in this list originate from one sample, sequenced in a study of blood T cell repertoires in COVID-19. Profiled with immunoSEQ multiplex PCR; TCRdb holds only in-frame clones, not every one. Among about 82,000 clones listed, approximately 82% were seen once. The sequencing input was peripheral blood. These receptors originate from a woman aged 55-70 years with acute or convalescent COVID-19.

About this clone itself: Within the sample, other DNA sequences also encode this same CDR3. The chain is built from TRBV6-6 and TRBJ2-5, with D tentatively TRBD1 (5 bases). Per germline, CDR1 MNHNY and CDR2 SVGAGI (reference sequence). Deletions cut 0 bases from V and 2 bases from J, with 7 bases between. This CDR3 has 14 amino acids. Written as DNA, the CDR3 is TGTGCCAGCAGTTACTCGACAGCACAAGAGACCCAGTACTTC. Translation: CASSYSTAQETQYF.

The chain joins TRBV29-1 to TRBJ1-3, with D possibly TRBD1 on 5 matching bases. Trimming removed 7 bases from V and 1 base from J, with 11 bases in between. Germline loops: CDR1 SQVTM, CDR2 ANQGSEA. The CDR3 has 13 residues. This CDR3 is CSADGGSGNTIYF. The CDR3 region has the DNA TGCAGCGCGGATGGGGGGTCTGGAAACACCATATATTTT. The full variable domain, completed using reference TRBV29-1 and TRBJ1-3, is SAVISQKPSRDICQRGTSLTIQCQVDSQVTMMFWYRQQPGQSLTLIATANQGSEATYESGFVIDKFPISRPNLTFSTLTVSNMSPEDSSIYLCSADGGSGNTIYFGEGSWLTVV.

The chain employs TRBV6-6 and TRBJ2-3; 7 bases are a match to TRBD1. The trim removed 7 bases at V and 8 bases at J, leaving 15 bases unmatched. Germline V gene data show CDR1 as MNHNY and CDR2 as SVGAGI (reference sequence). CDR3 size: 15 residues. The CDR3, as DNA: TGTGCCAGCAAAAAAACAGGGGTGCTCTTTACTACGCAGTATTTT. As protein: CASKKTGVLFTTQYF.

This chain links TRBV2 with TRBJ2-1; D possibly corresponds to TRBD1 (6 bases). With 7 bases removed from V and 7 bases from J, the gap between germline ends came to 20 bases. This CDR3 region has 15 residues. CDR1 is SNHLY and CDR2 is FYNNEI in the germline V gene. The CDR3 nucleotides read TGTGCCAGCACCCAGGACCGAGCAGGGGTGAATGAGCAGTTCTTC. Translated: CASTQDRAGVNEQFF. The full variable domain, in which reference TRBV2 and TRBJ2-1 provide the parts outside the CDR3, is EPEVTQTPSHQVTQMGQEVILRCVPISNHLYFYWYRQILGQKVEFLVSFYNNEISEKSEIFDDQFSVERPDGSNFTLKIRSTKLEDSAMYFCASTQDRAGVNEQFFGPGTRLTVL.

V usage is TRBV5-4 and J usage is TRBJ2-5, with D perhaps matching TRBD2 (6 bases). Germline V gene sequence: CDR1 SGHNT, CDR2 YYREEE (reference sequence). The CDR3 consists of 15 residues. V gave up 3 bases and J gave up 3 bases, with 15 bases separating them. CDR3 sequence reads: CASSSPGLGKETQYF. CDR3 nucleotides: TGTGCCAGCAGCTCGCCGGGACTGGGCAAAGAGACCCAGTACTTC.

The chain couples TRBV3-1 (or the pseudogene TRBV3-2) to TRBJ2-5, with D possibly being TRBD2 (5 bases). The CDR3 is 13 residues long. Germline CDR1 LGHDT, CDR2 YNNKEL (reference sequence). The ends were cut back, 3 bases at V and 5 bases at J, with 10 bases in the middle. CDR3: CASSHSTGETQYF. The CDR3, as DNA: TGTGCCAGCAGCCACAGTACGGGGGAGACCCAGTACTTC.

This sequence joins TRBV6-5 and TRBJ1-1; 8 bases are shared with TRBD1. J lost 1 base, V lost 0 bases, and 1 base had no gene match. Per germline, CDR1 MNHEY and CDR2 SVGAGI. This CDR3 is built from 15 residues. Here the CDR3 DNA reads TGTGCCAGCAGTTACTCGGGGACAGGGAACACTGAAGCTTTCTTT. This sequence encodes CASSYSGTGNTEAFF.

The genes are TRBV12-3 or TRBV12-4 and TRBJ1-1; perhaps TRBD1 as D (5 bases). This CDR3 has 11 residues. Trimming cost V 6 bases and J 7 bases, with 9 bases left between them. CDR3 nucleotide sequence: TGTGCCAGCAGCCAAGACAGTGAAGCTTTCTTT. It encodes CASSQDSEAFF.

The V gene is TRBV5-6, the J gene TRBJ2-7, with 8 bases that match TRBD2. The germline CDR1 and CDR2 sequences are SGHDT and YYEEEE. J gave up 5 bases and V 2 bases, and 3 bases lay outside the gene matches. The CDR3 is 13 amino acids. CDR3 loop: CASSFGTSDEQYF. The CDR3 region has the DNA TGTGCCAGCAGCTTTGGGACTAGTGACGAGCAGTACTTC.

V gene TRBV4-1 combines with J gene TRBJ2-5, with D perhaps TRBD1 (5 bases). The germline CDR1 and CDR2 sequences are MGHRA and YSYEKL. The V and J ends lost 4 bases and 5 bases respectively, with 11 bases between them. CDR3 length equals 13 residues. The CDR3 DNA reads as TGCGCCAGCAGCCGGGGCCCCGGGGAGACCCAGTACTTC. This gives the protein CASSRGPGETQYF.

This clone was picked up a small number of times. The rearrangement uses TRBV15 and TRBJ1-1, with a possible D match to TRBD1 (6 bases). This CDR3 has 19 residues. CDR1 and CDR2 (germline): LNHNV, YYDKDF (reference sequence). Trimming took off 0 bases at V and 6 bases at J, with 26 bases between the two ends. CDR3 region: CATSRDPSGVRGATAEAFF. CDR3 DNA: TGTGCCACCAGCAGAGATCCTAGCGGTGTGAGGGGGGCGACGGCTGAAGCTTTCTTT.

The chain combines TRBV5-6 with TRBJ1-2, with no clear D. V lost 0 bases to trimming and J lost 9 bases, with 15 bases between them. CDR3 size: 14 residues. Germline assignment: CDR1 SGHDT and CDR2 YYEEEE. The CDR3 region is CASSLAGLVESYTF. DNA for the CDR3: TGTGCCAGCAGCTTGGCAGGTCTCGTCGAGAGCTACACCTTC.

This clone was picked up a small number of times. The chain recombines TRBV6-5 with TRBJ2-1; D might be TRBD2 (6 bases). This CDR3 has 11 amino acids. The V end lost 2 bases, the J end lost 14 bases, and 10 bases lay between the germline ends. Germline CDR1 MNHEY, CDR2 SVGAGI. CDR3 DNA sequence: TGTGCCAGCAGTTACAAGGGGACTGAGTTCTTC. It yields the protein CASSYKGTEFF.

The chain couples TRBV19 to TRBJ1-2; 8 bases map to TRBD1. This CDR3 region has 13 residues. The germline CDR1 and CDR2 sequences are LNHDA and SQIVND (reference sequence). V was clipped by 9 bases and J by 4 bases; unmatched bases: 7. CDR3 nucleotide sequence: TGTGCCAGCTCTGGGCAGGGGGCCTATGGCTACACCTTC. This translates into CASSGQGAYGYTF.

This chain connects TRBV7-2 to TRBJ2-5; D call uncertain. With 6 bases removed from V and 5 bases from J, the gap between germline ends came to 16 bases. This CDR3 region has 14 residues. Germline CDR1 and CDR2: SGHTA and FQGNSA. CDR3 sequence: CASRPVASFETQYF. CDR3 coding DNA: TGTGCCAGCAGGCCTGTTGCTAGTTTCGAGACCCAGTACTTC.

The chain combines TRBV7-3 with TRBJ2-2, with D unclear. V was shortened by 4 bases and J by 0 bases, with 3 bases between the two germline ends. CDR3 length: 13 amino acids. Per the germline V gene, CDR1 is SGHTA and CDR2 is FQGTGA. CDR3 region: CASSSTNTGELFF. CDR3 bases: TGTGCCAGCAGCTCAACGAACACCGGGGAGCTGTTTTTT. Together with reference TRBV7-3 and TRBJ2-2, the CDR3 gives the full variable domain: GAGVSQTPSNKVTEKGKYVELRCDPISGHTALYWYRQSLGQGPEFLIYFQGTGAADDSGLPNDRFFAVRPEGSVSTLKIQRTERGDSAVYLCASSSTNTGELFFGEGSRLTVL.

As to this clone: Other DNA variants within this sample encode the same CDR3. V is TRBV5-1 and J is TRBJ1-1; D possibly corresponds to TRBD1 (5 bases). Germline CDR1 is SGHRS and CDR2 is YFSETQ. Trimming took off 1 base at V and 1 base at J, with 5 bases between the two ends. The length of the CDR3 is 13 residues. The CDR3: CASSLTGNTEAFF. The CDR3 coding sequence is TGCGCCAGCAGCTTGACAGGGAACACTGAAGCTTTCTTT. The full variable domain, with the rest looked up from reference TRBV5-1 and TRBJ1-1, is KAGVTQTPRYLIKTRGQQVTLSCSPISGHRSVSWYQQTPGQGLQFLFEYFSETQRNKGNFPGRFSGRQFSNSRSEMNVSTLELGDSALYLCASSLTGNTEAFFGQGTRLTVV.

This chain uses TRBV6-7 with TRBJ1-1, with D possibly TRBD1 on 5 matching bases. TRBV6-7 qualifies as an ORF whose function is uncertain. The CDR3 extends over 13 amino acids. Between the trimmed V and J ends, which lost 6 bases and 5 bases, there was a span of 13 bases. As DNA, the CDR3 is TGTGCCAGCAGCTCGCAGGGTCGGACTGAAGCTTTCTTT. It is translated as CASSSQGRTEAFF.

This clone was counted only a few times. This sequence joins TRBV11-3 and TRBJ1-6; tentatively, D is TRBD1 (5 bases). The V gene lost 1 base and the J gene lost 10 bases, with 8 bases spanning the gap. Germline V gene sequence: CDR1 SGHNT, CDR2 YENEEA. The CDR3 extends over 13 amino acids. The CDR3 sequence: CASSLAPGSPLHF. In DNA form, the CDR3 reads TGTGCCAGCAGCTTAGCACCAGGGTCACCCCTCCACTTT.

The chain links TRBV19 to TRBJ1-2; 10 nucleotides line up with TRBD1. CDR1 is LNHDA, CDR2 SQIVND, per germline (reference sequence). The CDR3 runs to 14 residues. V trimming: 5 bases; J trimming: 7 bases; junction bases outside the gene matches: 7. CDR3 region: CASSGGTGVFGYTF. Written as DNA, the CDR3 is TGTGCCAGTAGTGGCGGGACAGGGGTTTTTGGCTACACCTTC.

The V call is TRBV7-2, the J call TRBJ2-2; a possible D gene is TRBD2 (6 bases). The CDR3 runs to 16 residues. Germline CDR1 reads SGHTA; CDR2 reads FQGNSA. The germline V and J ends were trimmed by 0 bases and 7 bases, with 15 bases remaining between them. CDR3 loop: CASSLATAAGNGELFF. The DNA for the CDR3 is TGTGCCAGCAGCTTAGCCACAGCCGCGGGGAACGGGGAGCTGTTTTTT.

This clone has only a few counts. The chain joins TRBV4-3 to TRBJ1-6; no reliable D call. The CDR3 covers 16 residues. The V end was cut by 0 bases, the J end by 0 bases, with 6 bases between. Germline values: CDR1 LGHNA, CDR2 YSLEER. In DNA, the CDR3 is TGCGCCAGCAGCCAAGATCACAGCTCCTATAATTCACCCCTCCACTTT. It translates to CASSQDHSSYNSPLHF.

This clone was recorded only once. CDR3 sequence: CASSLGGTGTGAYEQYF. CDR3 nucleotides: TGCGCCAGCAGCTTGGGGGGAACCGGGACAGGGGCCTACGAGCAGTACTTC. This chain joins TRBV5-1 and TRBJ2-7, with 10 bases identical to TRBD1. After removal of 0 bases from V and 2 bases from J, the junction contained 8 bases not matched to a gene. Germline V lookup: CDR1 SGHRS, CDR2 YFSETQ. The CDR3 is made up of 17 amino acids.

The rearrangement joins TRBV10-2 to TRBJ1-2; the match to TRBD1 covers 7 bases. The germline gives CDR1 WSHSY, CDR2 SAAADI. The CDR3 contains 13 residues. The CDR3 is CVEGAWDGYGYTF. As DNA, the CDR3 is TGCGTGGAGGGGGCGTGGGATGGGTATGGCTACACCTTC.

The CDR3 nucleotides read TGTGCCAGCAGTCTCACAGGCAGGGTCTACAATGAGCAGTTCTTC. Its translation is CASSLTGRVYNEQFF. The chain couples TRBV27 to TRBJ2-1, with D possibly matching TRBD1 (5 bases). From germline, CDR1 is MNHEY and CDR2 SMNVEV (reference sequence). The germline V and J ends were trimmed by 5 bases and 3 bases, with 14 bases remaining between them. The CDR3 spans 15 residues.

V and J are TRBV7-2 and TRBJ2-1, with TRBD1 identical over 7 bases. Per the germline V gene, CDR1 is SGHTA and CDR2 is FQGNSA. The V and J ends lost 5 bases and 3 bases, in that order; junction bases with no gene match: 4. CDR3 length equals 14 residues. CDR3 amino acids: CASSPDRFYNEQFF. The CDR3 region has the DNA TGTGCCAGCAGCCCGGACAGGTTCTACAATGAGCAGTTCTTC.

The V gene is TRBV6-1, the J gene TRBJ2-1; 8 positions agree with TRBD1. CDR1 MNHNS and CDR2 SASEGT come from the germline V gene. The CDR3 is made up of 17 amino acids. V lost 4 bases, J lost 7 bases, and 15 bases stayed unmatched. This chain's CDR3 is CASSGLSRQGRRNEQFF. CDR3 nucleotide sequence: TGTGCCAGCAGTGGACTTAGCCGACAGGGGAGGAGAAATGAGCAGTTCTTC.

This chain connects TRBV19 to TRBJ1-1; D gene uncertain. From germline, CDR1 is LNHDA and CDR2 SQIVND (reference sequence). This CDR3 is built from 13 residues. The V end lost 6 bases, the J end lost 2 bases, and 10 bases lay between the germline ends. The CDR3 DNA reads as TGTGCCAGTAGCTTCGGACTTAACACTGAAGCTTTCTTT. It is translated as CASSFGLNTEAFF.